Presented here are 13 T cell receptor beta chains from one specimen sequenced in a study of blood T cells in healthy people across ages. A second PCR of about 7 to 11 cycles used a sample-barcoded 5' primer and a J-beta primer mix. TCRdb reprocessed the 5' RACE reads with MiXCR, giving one entry per CDR3 protein. The sample holds about 650,000 distinct CDR3 sequences; roughly 32% are singletons and the top ten take approximately 15%. The sample taken for sequencing was blood. These TCRs come from a woman aged 80 or over in good health.

As regards this clonotype: A single base separates this from a much larger clone, so it may be a read error. The rearrangement joins TRBV20-1 to TRBJ1-6, with D possibly being TRBD1 (5 bases). CDR3 size: 16 residues. The V gene lost 0 bases and the J gene lost 8 bases, with 17 bases spanning the gap. Germline assignment: CDR1 DFQATT and CDR2 SNEGSKA (reference sequence). CDR3 amino acids: CSARELTDSTYSPLHF. The CDR3 bases are TGCAGTGCTAGAGAACTGACCGACAGTACTTATTCACCCCTCCACTTT.

This clonotype appeared many times. CDR3 amino acids: CASSSPGQLTEQFF. CDR3 coding DNA: TGTGCCAGCAGTTCCCCGGGACAGCTAACTGAGCAGTTCTTC. The rearrangement links TRBV28 to TRBJ2-1; 7 positions agree with TRBD1. V gave up 4 bases and J gave up 9 bases; unmatched junction bases: 9. Germline V gives CDR1 MDHEN, CDR2 SYDVKM. The length of the CDR3 is 14 residues.

Comments on this clonotype: A single base separates this from a much larger clone, so it may be a read error. The chain couples TRBV28 to TRBJ1-5; TRBD1 is a possible D gene (6 bases). The CDR3 consists of 18 residues. Germline V gene lookup returns CDR1 MDHEN and CDR2 SYDVKM. The CDR3 coding sequence is TGTGCCGGCAGTTCAGGGGAAGTGTTGTTAGGGTCCAATCAGCCCCAGCATTTT. It specifies CAGSSGEVLLGSNQPQHF.

This clonotype was detected a few times. V and J are TRBV4-1 and TRBJ1-1; no clear D gene. This CDR3 is 15 amino acids long. CDR1 is MGHRA, CDR2 YSYEKL, per germline. Trimming pared 1 base from V and 2 bases from J, leaving 11 bases between. CDR3 residues: CASSQGPSTNTEAFF. The CDR3 DNA follows: TGCGCCAGCAGCCAAGGTCCGAGTACAAACACTGAAGCTTTCTTT.

The chain is built from TRBV19 and TRBJ2-1, with D perhaps TRBD1 or TRBD2 (5 bases each). The CDR3 has 17 residues. The V end lost 4 bases, the J end lost 1 base, and 17 bases lay between the germline ends. CDR1 and CDR2 from the germline V gene are LNHDA and SQIVND (reference sequence). The DNA for the CDR3 is TGTGCCAGTAGTACCGGGGCAGCTGGCTTTTCCTACAATGAGCAGTTCTTC. Translating gives CASSTGAAGFSYNEQFF.

The sample holds many counts of this clonotype. The gene calls are TRBV7-9 and TRBJ1-1; no clear D. Germline V gives CDR1 SEHNR, CDR2 FQNEAQ (reference sequence). This CDR3 is built from 13 residues. The ends were cut back, 5 bases at V and 5 bases at J, with 12 bases in the middle. CDR3 sequence (DNA): TGTGCCAGCAGCCGGGTATTGGGGACTGAAGCTTTCTTT. As protein: CASSRVLGTEAFF.

The rearrangement uses TRBV29-1 and TRBJ2-5; D tentatively reads TRBD1 or TRBD2 (5 bases each). Germline CDR1 SQVTM, CDR2 ANQGSEA. The CDR3 covers 14 residues. Trimming removed 1 base from V and 2 bases from J, with 11 bases in between. CDR3 sequence: CSVEGGTFQETQYF. The CDR3, as DNA: TGCAGCGTTGAAGGAGGGACCTTTCAAGAGACCCAGTACTTC.

The V call is TRBV6-2 or TRBV6-3, the J call TRBJ2-3; D is tentatively TRBD1 or TRBD2 (7 bases each). Trimming pared 11 bases from V and 1 base from J, leaving 13 bases between. Germline loops: CDR1 MNHEY, CDR2 SVGEGT. This CDR3 region has 13 residues. The CDR3 sequence: CAQGGEGTDTQYF. The CDR3 nucleotides read TGTGCCCAGGGGGGGGAAGGCACAGATACGCAGTATTTT.

This clonotype was seen only once. The chain carries TRBV7-2 and TRBJ2-1, with 9 bases that match TRBD1. CDR1 is SGHTA and CDR2 is FQGNSA in the germline V gene. The junction had 5 bases not matched to a gene; V was cut back by 8 bases and J by 9 bases. This CDR3 comprises 12 residues. The CDR3 DNA sequence: TGTGCCAGCCTGGGACAGGGAGTTGAGCAGTTCTTC. It translates to CASLGQGVEQFF. The full variable domain, in which reference TRBV7-2 and TRBJ2-1 provide the parts outside the CDR3, is GAGVSQSPSNKVTEKGKDVELRCDPISGHTALYWYRQSLGQGLEFLIYFQGNSAPDKSGLPSDRFSAERTGGSVSTLTIQRTQQEDSAVYLCASLGQGVEQFFGPGTRLTVL.

This clonotype came up many times. The chain employs TRBV6-5 and TRBJ2-1, with a possible D match to TRBD2 (7 bases). Trimming removed 6 bases from V and 8 bases from J, with 17 bases in between. The CDR3 length is 14 residues. CDR1 MNHEY and CDR2 SVGAGI come from the germline V gene. CDR3 protein: CASSARGLGDEQFF. CDR3 nucleotide sequence: TGTGCCAGCAGCGCGCGGGGGCTTGGCGATGAGCAGTTCTTC.

The chain couples TRBV2 to TRBJ1-2; maybe TRBD1 (5 bases). CDR1 and CDR2 (germline): SNHLY, FYNNEI. The germline V and J ends were trimmed by 6 bases and 8 bases, with 16 bases remaining between them. The length of the CDR3 is 13 residues. The CDR3 spells CASRHRDAGGYTF. The CDR3 nucleotides read TGTGCCAGCAGGCACCGGGACGCCGGGGGCTACACCTTC.

This clonotype was seen once. The V call is TRBV6-2 or TRBV6-3, the J call TRBJ1-4; D unresolved. The CDR3 is 12 amino acids. Germline CDR1 is MNHEY and CDR2 is SVGEGT. V was trimmed by 6 bases and J by 4 bases, leaving 6 bases between them. The CDR3 DNA reads TGTGCCAGCAGAACGGTTAATGAAAAACTGTTTTTT. As protein: CASRTVNEKLFF.

The chain recombines TRBV5-1 with TRBJ1-1; TRBD1 might be the D (6 bases). Per germline, CDR1 SGHRS and CDR2 YFSETQ. The CDR3 extends over 15 amino acids. V dropped 2 bases and J dropped 3 bases, with 14 bases sitting between them. CDR3 loop: CASSFGGDVDTEAFF. The CDR3 DNA reads TGCGCCAGCAGCTTCGGGGGCGACGTGGACACTGAAGCTTTCTTT.